This T cell receptor (beta chain) was profiled in a study of CD8+CD57+ T cells in acquired aplastic anemia. Study-level background: Mean yield of DNA from sorted CD4+ and CD8+ cells was roughly 3.2 ug.

The length of the CDR3 is 14 residues. Germline lookup yields CDR1 SNHLY and CDR2 FYNNEI. V was clipped by 7 bases and J by 5 bases, with 17 bases between them. Study results and limitations: Patients and controls had in common twenty-nine CD8+ CDR3 sequences.

Patients who underwent sequencing had shown CD8+CD57+ cell expansion by flow cytometry. Among the patients, all had severe acquired aplastic anemia. Sampling of blood occurred while the patients had still received no therapy. This clonotype was detected many times. Its antigen is not known. CDR3 and TCR beta VDJ profiling relied on a genomic DNA template. One entry per CDR3 protein, called by TCRdb with MiXCR from the reads. The data contain around 500,000 distinct CDR3 sequences, around a third of them singletons. The sequencing input was sorted CD4+, CD8+, or CD8+CD57+ T cells (not recorded which) from PBMCs. V and J are TRBV2 and TRBJ2-5; a weak D match, TRBD2 (6 bases). The sequence was obtained from a human donor with aplastic anemia. CDR3 in amino acids: CASIFPSVSETQYF. DNA of the CDR3: TGTGCCAGCATATTTCCTAGCGTTTCTGAGACCCAGTACTTC.